One T cell receptor (beta chain) is described in this entry. This specimen comes from a study of identical twins. TCRdb reanalysed the 5' RACE reads using MiXCR and keeps one entry per CDR3 protein. The sample yields 500,000 or so distinct CDR3 sequences, 22% seen once. In addition, the sample was reused for a study of T cells expressing NK-cell markers.

This sequence was found in a woman between 18 and 29 years old in good health. The sample comprised CD4+ T cells sorted from blood.

CDR3 loop: CASSFVAGQETQYF. In DNA, the CDR3 is TGTGCCAGCAGCTTTGTAGCCGGCCAAGAGACCCAGTACTTC. The chain uses TRBV7-9 and TRBJ2-5; D is unresolved. V was clipped by 3 bases and J by 1 base, with 9 bases between them. The CDR3 is 14 residues long. The germline V gene encodes CDR1 SEHNR and CDR2 FQNEAQ (reference sequence).